This T cell receptor (beta chain) was obtained from a study of blood T cell repertoires in COVID-19. At the level of the study: Nucleic acid was either cDNA or gDNA, and it came from T cells, B-cell-depleted T cells, or PBMCs.

Trimming at V came to 6 bases and at J to 4 bases, leaving 5 bases not matched to a gene. CDR3 length equals 13 residues. Germline-derived CDR1 and CDR2 are MNHEY and SVGAGI. Clones were read by immunoSEQ multiplex PCR, and TCRdb kept only the in-frame ones, dropping some. The sample has over 110,000 clones, about 87% seen once; the top ten hold around 1.7%. The chain couples TRBV6-5 to TRBJ1-2; 7 positions match TRBD1. The sample comprised peripheral blood. The source is a woman between 45 and 60 years old with acute or convalescent COVID-19. In DNA, the CDR3 is TGTGCCAGCAGCCTAACAGGGGCCTATGGCTACACCTTC. Its protein product is CASSLTGAYGYTF.